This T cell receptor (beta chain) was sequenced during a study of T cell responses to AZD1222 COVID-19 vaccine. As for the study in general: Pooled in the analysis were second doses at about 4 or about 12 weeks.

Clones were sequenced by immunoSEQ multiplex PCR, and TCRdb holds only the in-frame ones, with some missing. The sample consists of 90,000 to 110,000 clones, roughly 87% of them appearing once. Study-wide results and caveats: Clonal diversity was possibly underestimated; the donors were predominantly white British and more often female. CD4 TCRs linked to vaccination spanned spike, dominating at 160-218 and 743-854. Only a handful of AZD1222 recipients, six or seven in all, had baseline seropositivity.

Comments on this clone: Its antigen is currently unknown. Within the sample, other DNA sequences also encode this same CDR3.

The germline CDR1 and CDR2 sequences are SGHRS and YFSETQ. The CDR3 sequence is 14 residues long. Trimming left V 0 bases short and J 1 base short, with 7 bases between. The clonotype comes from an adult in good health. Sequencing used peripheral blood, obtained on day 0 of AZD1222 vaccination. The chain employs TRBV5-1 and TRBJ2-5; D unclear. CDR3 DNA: TGCGCCAGCAGCTTGGGGGGAATCCAAGAGACCCAGTACTTC. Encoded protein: CASSLGGIQETQYF.